This T cell receptor beta chain emerged from a study of T cells in Graves' hyperthyroidism and ophthalmopathy. Researchers barred patients who had uncontrolled infection, other autoimmune disease, pregnancy or lactation. TCR beta CDR3 sequences were amplified from RNA transcripts. Initially, a first-round RT-PCR of the TCR CDR3 employed the HTBI primer set. MiXCR was run by TCRdb on the multiplex PCR reads, yielding one entry per CDR3 protein. This sample has under 650,000 distinct CDR3 sequences, with roughly 15% found just once. This CDR3 spans 15 amino acids. Germline values: CDR1 KGHSH, CDR2 LQKENI. The germline V and J ends were trimmed by 1 base and 6 bases, with 16 bases remaining between them. This clonotype appeared many times. Antigen specificity is unknown. Study-level findings and limits: The model anticipated ophthalmopathy a median about 7 months pre-onset.

The TCR was taken from a young woman with Graves' hyperthyroidism. Material: blood. This sequence joins TRBV18 and TRBJ2-7; D is unresolved. The CDR3 DNA is TGTGCCAGCTCACCACGCAGACCAGTCGGCAGCGAGCAGTACTTC. Translated, it gives CASSPRRPVGSEQYF.